This entry is about one T cell receptor beta chain. Its antigen remains unknown. This sample was included in a study of cytotoxic CD8 clonotypes in ibrutinib-treated CLL. Study information: There were roughly 12 relapsed/refractory patients and around 15 treatment-naive patients, and under 18 were IGHV unmutated. Average yields of about 260,000 productive templates and about 97,000 productive rearrangements characterized the samples.

Regarding the study as a whole: Clonality was elevated at ibrutinib response and had returned toward baseline at progression.

Germline values: CDR1 SGHRS, CDR2 YFSETQ. The V and J ends lost 4 bases and 7 bases respectively, with 9 bases between them. The CDR3 is 13 residues long. TCRdb keeps only in-frame clones here, not all; method: immunoSEQ multiplex PCR. Found here are about 200,000 clones, approximately 75% of them singletons; the top ten hold more than 9.5%. The chain links TRBV5-1 to TRBJ1-6, with D maybe TRBD1 (5 bases). The receptor comes from a human donor with chronic lymphocytic leukemia. Specimen: PBMCs, collected after 12 months of ibrutinib treatment. Here the CDR3 DNA reads TGCGCCAGCAGCCCCCGACAGAATTCACCCCTCCACTTT. This sequence encodes CASSPRQNSPLHF.